The source of this T cell receptor beta chain is a study of control samples from healthy donors and cancer patients. Clones were read by immunoSEQ multiplex PCR, and TCRdb kept only the in-frame ones, dropping some. Of around 120,000 clones listed, about 93% are singletons. CDR1 and CDR2 (germline): GTSNPN, SVGIG (reference sequence). Between the trimmed V and J ends, which lost 1 base and 0 bases, there was a span of 6 bases. The CDR3 covers 13 residues. The receptor was derived from a man aged 25-45 years in good health. Material: blood. The chain joins TRBV30 to TRBJ1-1, with D unresolved. CDR3 bases: TGTGCCTGGAGTGCCACACTGAACACTGAAGCTTTCTTT. Protein: CAWSATLNTEAFF.